These T cell receptor beta chains were read from a single sample in a study of beta chain features in type 1 diabetes. Profiled with immunoSEQ multiplex PCR; TCRdb holds only in-frame clones, not every one. The sample contains 150,000 to 170,000 clones, approximately 8.1% of which appear only once. The sample was central memory CD4+ T cells from blood. These receptors came from a man aged 18 to 30 in good health. Both conserved end residues are part of each CDR3. The D gene is left open where the match is weak. Clone size is given for some rows only: seen once, a few or many times, or a class if the clone is expanded.

>.|TRBJ1-1|TRBV7-2|.
CASSNPHKNTEAFF
TGTGCCAGCAGCAACCCCCACAAAAACACTGAAGCTTTCTTT
>.|TRBJ1-3|TRBV28|.
CASSSPVGSSGNTIYF
TGTGCCAGCAGTTCCCCGGTAGGGAGCTCTGGAAACACCATATATTTT
>few|TRBJ2-2|TRBV9|.
CASSGPGSANTGELFF
TGTGCCAGCAGCGGTCCTGGGAGCGCGAACACCGGGGAGCTGTTTTTT
>.|TRBJ2-1|TRBV13|TRBD2
CASSSPSGSAPLPYNEQFF
TGTGCCAGCAGCTCCCCTAGCGGGAGTGCCCCCCTTCCCTACAATGAGCAGTTCTTC
>few|TRBJ2-3|TRBV10-3|TRBD2
CAISESTSADTQYF
TGTGCCATCAGTGAGTCGACTAGCGCAGATACGCAGTATTTT
>.|TRBJ2-1|TRBV7-3|TRBD2
CASSLGTSGNEQFF
TGTGCCAGCAGCTTAGGGACTAGCGGCAATGAGCAGTTCTTC
>.|TRBJ2-7|TRBV7-2|TRBD1
CASSQEILAGGNSYEQYF
TGTGCCAGCAGCCAAGAAATTTTGGCAGGGGGAAATTCCTACGAGCAGTACTTC
>.|TRBJ1-1|TRBV14|.
CASSSNGGSHLNTEAFF
TGTGCCAGCAGCTCCAATGGGGGCAGCCACTTGAACACTGAAGCTTTCTTT
>few|TRBJ1-2|TRBV7-9|.
CASSPRRDGDGYTF
TGTGCCAGCAGCCCTCGCAGGGATGGGGATGGCTACACCTTC
>many|TRBJ2-3|TRBV7-9|.
CASSDTSSTDTQYF
TGTGCCAGCAGTGACACTAGCAGCACAGATACGCAGTATTTT
>few|TRBJ1-5|TRBV4-2|.
CASSVDRYQPQHF
TGTGCCAGCAGCGTAGACAGATATCAGCCCCAGCATTTT
>few|TRBJ2-1|TRBV11-2|TRBD2
CASSLAGGDEQFF
TGTGCCAGCAGCTTGGCGGGAGGGGATGAGCAGTTCTTC
>many|TRBJ1-1|TRBV15|.
CATSRDLVQGFF
TGTGCCACCAGCAGAGATCTAGTACAGGGTTTCTTT
>.|TRBJ2-7|TRBV30|.
CAWKGPLYEQYF
TGTGCCTGGAAGGGGCCCCTCTACGAGCAGTACTTC
>.|TRBJ1-2|TRBV30|.
CAWSIGENYGYTF
TGTGCCTGGAGTATCGGGGAGAACTATGGCTACACCTTC
>few|TRBJ1-1|TRBV7-8|.
CASSFWGQGTEAFF
TGTGCCAGCAGCTTTTGGGGGCAGGGCACTGAAGCTTTCTTT
>.|TRBJ1-1|TRBV2|.
CASSEMIRAGRNTEAFF
TGTGCCAGCAGTGAAATGATCCGGGCAGGGCGGAACACTGAAGCTTTCTTT
>.|TRBJ1-4|TRBV5-4|TRBD1
CASSSIDRDSEKLFF
TGTGCCAGCAGCTCGATCGACAGGGACAGTGAAAAACTGTTTTTT
>many|TRBJ2-3|TRBV7-2|.
CASSPGVQDTQYF
TGTGCCAGCAGTCCCGGGGTCCAAGATACGCAGTATTTT
>.|TRBJ2-2|TRBV7-8|.
CASSLVGVANTGELFF
TGTGCCAGCAGCTTAGTAGGGGTTGCGAACACCGGGGAGCTGTTTTTT
>.|TRBJ1-1|TRBV5-1|TRBD1
CASRRTGGTEAFF
TGCGCCAGCAGACGGACAGGGGGCACTGAAGCTTTCTTT
>.|TRBJ2-7|TRBV6-5|.
CASSYSRGAVNEQYF
TGTGCCAGCAGTTACTCAAGGGGCGCGGTGAACGAGCAGTACTTC
>few|TRBJ2-4|TRBV7-5|.
CVRSLSAANIQYF
TGTGTCAGAAGCTTAAGCGCCGCAAACATTCAGTACTTC
>few|TRBJ2-1|TRBV7-2|.
CASGRRGGRNEQFF
TGTGCCAGCGGCCGACGGGGTGGTCGCAATGAGCAGTTCTTC
>.|TRBJ2-5|TRBV7-2|.
CASSSALGVMQTQYF
TGTGCCAGCAGCTCCGCCCTCGGGGTTATGCAGACCCAGTACTTC
>.|TRBJ1-1|TRBV7-8|.
CASSLSGVGGTEAFF
TGTGCCAGCAGCTTATCTGGTGTGGGGGGGACTGAAGCTTTCTTT
>.|TRBJ1-5|TRBV15|TRBD1
CATSSGQGVIQPQHF
TGTGCCACCAGCAGTGGACAGGGGGTAATTCAGCCCCAGCATTTT
>.|TRBJ2-3|TRBV10-3|.
CAISDGVYSQYF
TGTGCCATCAGTGACGGGGTTTATTCGCAGTATTTT
>.|TRBJ2-7|TRBV11-2|.
CASSSALENEQYF
TGTGCCAGCAGCTCAGCGCTAGAGAACGAGCAGTACTTC
>few|TRBJ2-3|TRBV12-5|TRBD1
CASGFGDRGRDTQYF
TGTGCTAGTGGTTTTGGGGACAGGGGTCGGGATACGCAGTATTTT
>.|TRBJ2-3|TRBV6-1|.
CASREGITDTQYF
TGTGCCAGCAGGGAGGGGATCACAGATACGCAGTATTTT
>few|TRBJ2-7|TRBV15|TRBD1
CATSPRMGTGEGYEQYF
TGTGCCACCAGCCCGCGGATGGGGACAGGGGAAGGCTACGAGCAGTACTTC
>few|TRBJ2-1|TRBV11-2|TRBD1
CASILQGARNEQFF
TGTGCCAGCATCCTACAGGGGGCGCGTAATGAGCAGTTCTTC
>.|TRBJ2-7|TRBV6-5|.
CASSYLSTGEQYF
TGTGCCAGCAGTTACTTATCGACTGGCGAGCAGTACTTC
>.|TRBJ2-7|TRBV7-2|TRBD1
CASSSTGVVLYEQYF
TGTGCCAGCAGCTCGACAGGGGTTGTCCTCTACGAGCAGTACTTC